These 27 T cell receptor beta chains came from one sample sequenced in a study of blood T cell repertoires in COVID-19. Using immunoSEQ multiplex PCR, the repertoire was profiled, and TCRdb retains in-frame clones only, with some absent. The sample lists fewer than 350,000 clones, approximately 90% occurring once. The source material was PBMCs or T cells enriched from blood (not recorded which). Source of these receptors: a woman in her 40s with acute COVID-19.

Of note for this clone: One end of the junction fails to match germline, which may point to a read error. V is TRBV10-3 and J is TRBJ1-2; 10 bases align to TRBD1. CDR3 length: 13 residues. The germline gives CDR1 ENHRY, CDR2 SYGVKD. The CDR3 reads CAITETGGSGYTF. The CDR3 bases are TGTGCCATCACTGAGACAGGGGGCAGTGGCTACACCTTC.

This sequence joins TRBV2 and TRBJ1-2; 7 bases are shared with TRBD1. Germline V gives CDR1 SNHLY, CDR2 FYNNEI. V lost 5 bases, J lost 7 bases, and 7 bases stayed unmatched. The CDR3 extends over 13 amino acids. The CDR3 sequence is CASSQTGTSGYTF. The CDR3 DNA reads TGTGCCAGCAGTCAGACAGGGACCTCTGGCTACACCTTC.

V is TRBV28 and J is TRBJ2-1; 8 bases fit TRBD2. Trimming at V came to 5 bases and at J to 2 bases, leaving 8 bases not matched to a gene. From germline, CDR1 is MDHEN and CDR2 SYDVKM. This CDR3 has 16 residues. Here the CDR3 DNA reads TGTGCCAGCAGTCCCCTGGGTAGCGGGACCTACAATGAGCAGTTCTTC. Its protein product is CASSPLGSGTYNEQFF.

The chain joins TRBV4-3 to TRBJ2-1, with a tentative D call TRBD2 (6 bases). The ends were cut back, 0 bases at V and 3 bases at J, with 12 bases in the middle. This CDR3 has 16 residues. CDR1 is LGHNA and CDR2 is YSLEER in the germline V gene. This chain's CDR3 is CASSQDIADFYNEQFF. The CDR3 nucleotides read TGCGCCAGCAGCCAAGATATAGCGGACTTCTACAATGAGCAGTTCTTC.

The chain couples TRBV28 to TRBJ1-2; D is perhaps TRBD1 (6 bases). Germline V gives CDR1 MDHEN, CDR2 SYDVKM. The CDR3 length is 15 residues. V lost 7 bases and J 8 bases, leaving 23 bases between the germline ends. This CDR3 is CASKIIGVGGNGYTF. The CDR3 nucleotides are TGTGCCAGCAAGATAATAGGGGTAGGGGGTAACGGCTACACCTTC.

This chain connects TRBV18 to TRBJ1-4; TRBD1 matches 7 bases. J was trimmed by 5 bases and V by 3 bases; bases with no gene match: 9. There are 16 residues in the CDR3. The germline CDR1 and CDR2 sequences are KGHSH and LQKENI. The CDR3 nucleotides are TGTGCCAGCTCACCTCGGCGGCAGGGGGAAAATGAAAAACTGTTTTTT. This codes for CASSPRRQGENEKLFF.

V gene TRBV18 combines with J gene TRBJ1-5; TRBD1 matches at 7 bases. This CDR3 has 15 amino acids. V shed 3 bases and J 1 base; nucleotides not matched to a gene: 3. The germline CDR1 and CDR2 sequences are KGHSH and LQKENI. This chain's CDR3 is CASSPPGQSNQPQHF. CDR3 coding DNA: TGTGCCAGCTCACCTCCGGGACAGAGCAATCAGCCCCAGCATTTT.

The gene calls are TRBV28 and TRBJ1-6, with D maybe TRBD1 (5 bases). The CDR3 is 14 amino acids. Trimming took 2 bases from V and 11 from J, leaving 13 bases between them. Germline V CDR1 and CDR2: MDHEN, SYDVKM. The CDR3 region is CASSLGQGAAPLHF. CDR3 sequence (DNA): TGTGCCAGCAGTTTAGGGCAGGGTGCCGCACCCCTCCACTTT. The complete variable domain, with remaining parts taken from reference TRBV28 and TRBJ1-6, reads DVKVTQSSRYLVKRTGEKVFLECVQDMDHENMFWYRQDPGLGLRLIYFSYDVKMKEKGDIPEGYSVSREKKERFSLILESASTNQTSMYLCASSLGQGAAPLHFGNGTRLTVT.

CDR3 nucleotide sequence: TGTGCCAGCAGCTTAGACGGGGGGTTAATAGAGACCCAGTACTTC. Protein: CASSLDGGLIETQYF. This rearrangement joins TRBV7-2 to TRBJ2-5, with TRBD2 matching over 7 bases. With 1 base clipped from V and 4 bases from J, the junction kept 6 bases outside the gene matches. The CDR3 is 15 residues long. Germline CDR1 and CDR2: SGHTA and FQGNSA. Drawing the rest from reference TRBV7-2 and TRBJ2-5, the complete variable domain is GAGVSQSPSNKVTEKGKDVELRCDPISGHTALYWYRQSLGQGLEFLIYFQGNSAPDKSGLPSDRFSAERTGGSVSTLTIQRTQQEDSAVYLCASSLDGGLIETQYFGPGTRLLVL.

V usage is TRBV19 and J usage is TRBJ2-7; D is perhaps TRBD2 (6 bases). Trimming took off 1 base at V and 2 bases at J, with 9 bases between the two ends. Per germline, CDR1 LNHDA and CDR2 SQIVND (reference sequence). CDR3 size: 14 residues. DNA of the CDR3: TGTGCCAGTAGTATAGGGACGGGGGCCTACGAGCAGTACTTC. It encodes CASSIGTGAYEQYF. Together with reference TRBV19 and TRBJ2-7, the CDR3 gives the full variable domain: DGGITQSPKYLFRKEGQNVTLSCEQNLNHDAMYWYRQDPGQGLRLIYYSQIVNDFQKGDIAEGYSVSREKKESFPLTVTSAQKNPTAFYLCASSIGTGAYEQYFGPGTRLTVT.

The genes are TRBV19 and TRBJ1-1; possibly TRBD1 for D (6 bases). CDR3 length equals 15 residues. Germline assignment: CDR1 LNHDA and CDR2 SQIVND (reference sequence). Trimming removed 4 bases at V and 6 bases at J, with 18 bases between. The CDR3 reads CASSKPLGGIAEAFF. CDR3 DNA sequence: TGTGCCAGTAGTAAACCCTTAGGGGGAATCGCTGAAGCTTTCTTT.

The gene calls are TRBV30 and TRBJ1-5; D may be TRBD1 (5 bases). This CDR3 comprises 16 residues. Germline CDR1 is GTSNPN and CDR2 is SVGIG (reference sequence). V lost 0 bases and J lost 1, with 13 bases in between. CDR3 nucleotide sequence: TGTGCCTGGAGTGTAATGAATTCAGGGAGCAATCAGCCCCAGCATTTT. Translated, it gives CAWSVMNSGSNQPQHF.

J is TRBJ1-4 and V is TRBV11-3; tentative D call: TRBD1 (5 bases). Germline lookup yields CDR1 SGHNT and CDR2 YENEEA. The CDR3 length is 15 residues. V lost 4 bases and J 2 bases, leaving 11 bases between the germline ends. CDR3 coding DNA: TGTGCCAGCAGCTCCCGACAGAGCACTAATGAAAAACTGTTTTTT. Its protein is CASSSRQSTNEKLFF.

This clone was counted only a few times. The chain carries TRBV7-3 and TRBJ2-2; a possible D gene is TRBD2 (5 bases). Trimming left V 5 bases short and J 7 bases short, with 14 bases between. CDR3 length: 14 residues. Per germline, CDR1 SGHTA and CDR2 FQGTGA. The CDR3 sequence is CASSPTPGIGELFF. The CDR3, as DNA: TGTGCCAGCAGCCCAACCCCGGGGATCGGGGAGCTGTTTTTT.

The V and J genes are TRBV6-1 and TRBJ1-2; 7 positions match TRBD1. Per germline, CDR1 MNHNS and CDR2 SASEGT. This CDR3 comprises 15 residues. The V gene end was trimmed by 2 bases and the J gene end by 2 bases; junction bases not matched to a gene: 5. The CDR3, as DNA: TGTGCCAGCAGTGAACAGGGGGTAAAAAACTATGGCTACACCTTC. This codes for CASSEQGVKNYGYTF.

The chain combines TRBV28 with TRBJ1-2, with 7 bases matching TRBD1. J gave up 7 bases and V 3 bases, and 8 bases lay outside the gene matches. CDR3 length: 14 residues. In germline, CDR1 is MDHEN, CDR2 SYDVKM. The CDR3, as DNA: TGTGCCAGCAGTTTCGGAGGGGGCGTTGGTGGCTACACCTTC. As protein: CASSFGGGVGGYTF.

The V call is TRBV27, the J call TRBJ2-3; D unresolved. The germline gives CDR1 MNHEY, CDR2 SMNVEV (reference sequence). Trimming pared 10 bases from V and 2 bases from J, leaving 22 bases between. The CDR3 sequence is 16 residues long. The CDR3 loop reads CATKLSATYLTDTQYF. The CDR3 region has the DNA TGTGCCACCAAGCTGTCTGCAACTTACCTCACAGATACGCAGTATTTT.

The sample holds a few counts of this clone. The J gene is TRBJ1-3, the V gene TRBV10-3; D is unresolved. The germline V gene has CDR1 ENHRY and CDR2 SYGVKD. The CDR3 totals 14 residues. The V end lost 10 bases, the J end lost 1 base, and 14 bases lay between the germline ends. CDR3 protein: CATARIASGNTIYF. The CDR3 DNA is TGTGCCACTGCTCGAATCGCGTCTGGAAACACCATATATTTT.

The rearrangement links TRBV7-9 to TRBJ1-1; D call uncertain. V was cut by 8 bases and J by 0 bases, with 7 bases left in between. The CDR3 contains 12 residues. Germline CDR1 reads SEHNR; CDR2 reads FQNEAQ (reference sequence). The CDR3 DNA reads as TGTGCCAGCGAGGGAGTGAACACTGAAGCTTTCTTT. This gives the protein CASEGVNTEAFF.

This clone was detected a few times. The rearrangement joins TRBV9 to TRBJ1-1, with 8 bases identical to TRBD1. The ends lost 4 bases at V and 5 bases at J; junction bases unmatched: 7. Germline CDR1 SGDLS, CDR2 YYNGEE. CDR3 size: 14 residues. The CDR3 sequence: CASSLGQGMTEAFF. The CDR3, as DNA: TGTGCCAGCAGCCTCGGACAGGGAATGACTGAAGCTTTCTTT.

This chain joins TRBV28 and TRBJ1-6, with D possibly TRBD1 on 5 matching bases. Germline V gene lookup returns CDR1 MDHEN and CDR2 SYDVKM. The CDR3 sequence is 13 residues long. Trimming removed 6 bases at V and 4 bases at J, with 7 bases between. CDR3 sequence (DNA): TGTGCCAGCAGAAGACAGTATAATTCACCCCTCCACTTT. This translates into CASRRQYNSPLHF.

V gene TRBV5-5 combines with J gene TRBJ2-3, with a possible D match to TRBD1 (8 bases). The ends were cut back, 4 bases at V and 0 bases at J, with 18 bases in the middle. There are 17 residues in the CDR3. The V gene's germline CDR1 is SGHKS and CDR2 YYEKEE (reference sequence). In DNA, the CDR3 is TGTGCCAGCAGCGGAGGACAGGGAGGGTCTAGCACAGATACGCAGTATTTT. Amino acid sequence: CASSGGQGGSSTDTQYF.

V gene TRBV5-6 combines with J gene TRBJ1-3; 7 bases agree with TRBD1. The germline CDR1 and CDR2 sequences are SGHDT and YYEEEE. V shed 4 bases and J 0 bases; nucleotides not matched to a gene: 7. CDR3 size: 16 residues. The CDR3 coding sequence is TGTGCCAGCAGCGGGGGACAGAAGTTCTCTGGAAACACCATATATTTT. Its translation: CASSGGQKFSGNTIYF.

The chain joins TRBV5-1 to TRBJ2-5, with D perhaps matching TRBD2 (6 bases). The germline V gene encodes CDR1 SGHRS and CDR2 YFSETQ. Trimming removed 2 bases at V and 1 base at J, with 12 bases between. There are 15 residues in the CDR3. The CDR3 region is CASSFSTSSQETQYF. CDR3 DNA: TGCGCCAGCAGCTTTTCAACTAGCAGCCAAGAGACCCAGTACTTC.

The V gene is TRBV6-2 or TRBV6-3, the J gene TRBJ2-3; 7 nucleotides agree with TRBD2. CDR3 size: 17 residues. Germline values: CDR1 MNHEY, CDR2 SVGEGT. V gave up 0 bases and J gave up 0 bases; unmatched junction bases: 6. The CDR3 nucleotides read TGTGCCAGCAGTTACTCGAAGGGAGCGGGAAGCACAGATACGCAGTATTTT. It encodes CASSYSKGAGSTDTQYF.

The chain couples TRBV7-8 to TRBJ1-2; the D gene is possibly TRBD1 (6 bases). CDR3 length: 15 amino acids. Per the germline V gene, CDR1 is SGHVS and CDR2 is FQNEAQ. V was cut by 5 bases and J by 0 bases, with 13 bases left in between. CDR3 sequence: CASSMRQATNYGYTF. In nucleotides, the CDR3 is TGTGCCAGCAGCATGAGACAGGCCACTAACTATGGCTACACCTTC.

The J gene is TRBJ1-5, the V gene TRBV6-5, with D unresolved. V gave up 4 bases and J gave up 4 bases, with 8 bases separating them. The CDR3 length is 13 residues. In germline, CDR1 is MNHEY, CDR2 SVGAGI. Written as DNA, the CDR3 is TGTGCCAGCAGTTCCGCCAGAAATCAGCCCCAGCATTTT. As protein: CASSSARNQPQHF.